The sequence of this T cell receptor (beta chain) was determined in a study of T cell clonotyping in hematopoietic cell transplantation. This clone was picked up a small number of times. As yet, its antigen is unknown. Time point noted: recipient sample about 28 days before transplant, after cytoreduction. From germline, CDR1 is SGHNT and CDR2 YYREEE (reference sequence). This CDR3 has 16 amino acids. With 2 bases removed from V and 2 bases from J, the gap between germline ends came to 13 bases. Whole-study findings and limits: No sorting was done, leaving CD4 and CD8 contributions mixed.

Repertoires were generated with immunoSEQ multiplex PCR, while TCRdb's copy carries only in-frame clones and drops some. The sample consists of 20,000 or so clones, roughly 88% of them appearing once. This chain joins TRBV5-4 and TRBJ2-2; D remains unclear. Sequencing was performed on peripheral blood mononuclear cells, taken before stem cell transplant. This clonotype was obtained from a man aged 18 to 35 with biphenotypic leukemia. Some clones in this sample may be carry-over from other donors' samples. CDR3 loop: CASSLQRGSNTGELFF. CDR3 in DNA: TGTGCCAGCAGCTTACAGAGAGGTTCAAACACCGGGGAGCTGTTTTTT.